The clone carrying this T cell receptor (beta chain) appeared a few times. This sample is drawn from a study of blood T cell repertoires in COVID-19. Looking at the study overall: The study drew acute and convalescent COVID-19 samples from the United States, Italy and Spain. Nucleic acid was either cDNA or gDNA, and it came from T cells, B-cell-depleted T cells, or PBMCs.

V lost 4 bases, J lost 5 bases, and 14 bases lay in between. This CDR3 region has 14 residues. Germline assignment: CDR1 LGHDT and CDR2 YNNKEL (reference sequence). As processed by the authors: Estimation of nucleated cell counts was performed using reference gene primer amplification. TCRdb's copy holds only in-frame clones and misses some; the assay was immunoSEQ multiplex PCR. V and J calls and clone size are as listed in that table; D and trimming were resolved from the DNA. Found here are some 66,000 clones, about 80% of them singletons; the top ten hold less than 8.5%. V and J are TRBV3-1 (or the pseudogene TRBV3-2) and TRBJ1-2, with D unclear. The sequenced sample was peripheral blood. This sequence originates from a man aged 55 to 69 with acute or convalescent COVID-19. The CDR3 here is CASSPIYEAYGYTF. The DNA for the CDR3 is TGTGCCAGCAGCCCTATTTATGAGGCATATGGCTACACCTTC.